This paragraph reports one T cell receptor (beta chain). This sample is drawn from a study of identical twins. V dropped 0 bases and J dropped 2 bases, with 17 bases sitting between them. The CDR3 totals 17 residues. Germline V gives CDR1 DFQATT, CDR2 SNEGSKA (reference sequence). One entry per CDR3 protein results from TCRdb running MiXCR on the 5' RACE reads. The repertoire includes about 890,000 distinct CDR3 sequences, 10% to 15% of them detected once, and about 1.5% sits in the top ten. This sample also appeared in a second study, on yellow fever vaccine responses in identical twins.

This rearrangement joins TRBV20-1 to TRBJ2-1; D is unresolved. The sample consisted of PBMCs. The TCR sequence derives from a woman younger than 30 in good health. CDR3 in DNA: TGCAGTGCTAGAGATACGGATTTCGGCCGACCCTACAATGAGCAGTTCTTC. Protein sequence: CSARDTDFGRPYNEQFF.